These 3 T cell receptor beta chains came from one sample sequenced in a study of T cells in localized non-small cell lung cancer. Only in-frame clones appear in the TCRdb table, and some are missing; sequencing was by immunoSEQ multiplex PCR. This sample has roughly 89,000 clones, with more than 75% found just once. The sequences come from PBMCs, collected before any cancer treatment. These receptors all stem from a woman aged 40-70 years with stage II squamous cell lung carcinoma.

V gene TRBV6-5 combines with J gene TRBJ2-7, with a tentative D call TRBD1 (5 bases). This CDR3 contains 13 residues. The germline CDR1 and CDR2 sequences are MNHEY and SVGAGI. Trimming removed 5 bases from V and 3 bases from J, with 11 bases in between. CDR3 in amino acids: CASSTAQGYEQYF. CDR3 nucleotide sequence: TGTGCCAGCAGTACAGCCCAGGGCTACGAGCAGTACTTC.

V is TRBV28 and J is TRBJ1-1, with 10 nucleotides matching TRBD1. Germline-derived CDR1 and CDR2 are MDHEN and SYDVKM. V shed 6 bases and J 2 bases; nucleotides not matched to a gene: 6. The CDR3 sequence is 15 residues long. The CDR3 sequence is CASRDRGAGNTEAFF. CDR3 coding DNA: TGTGCCAGCAGGGACAGGGGGGCGGGAAACACTGAAGCTTTCTTT.

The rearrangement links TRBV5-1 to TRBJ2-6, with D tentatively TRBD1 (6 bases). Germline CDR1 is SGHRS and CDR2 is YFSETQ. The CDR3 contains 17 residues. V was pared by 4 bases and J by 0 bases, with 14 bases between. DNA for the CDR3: TGCGCCAGCAGCGTGGGACAAGGTAGCTCTGGGGCCAACGTCCTGACTTTC. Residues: CASSVGQGSSGANVLTF.